The entry below gives a single T cell receptor beta chain sequence along with its context. The specificity of this receptor is unknown. One base away there is no much larger clone; base qualities are not given. TCRbeta CDR3 sequencing was performed on sorted unstimulated T cells and on proliferating T cells recovered from mixed lymphocyte reactions. Fresh whole blood from some ten HLA-typed healthy donors was used as the source from which PBMCs were isolated. The library was obtained by the immunoSEQ multiplex PCR assay. The deep sequencing platform assayed 80,000 to 100,000 TCR templates per sample. Genomic DNA extracted from sorted T cells was the material used for TCRbeta CDR3 sequencing. In the authors' own workflow: The R programming language was used for clonal analysis of TCRbeta CDR3 data. Unstimulated samples were compared with post-reaction CFSE-low samples to define alloreactive CD4+ and CD8+ clones. Alloreactive CD4+ clones were assigned to regulatory or non-regulatory origin by matching sequences to sorted unstimulated Treg and non-Treg repertoires. Not all clones reach the TCRdb copy of this immuneACCESS table, which keeps in-frame sequences only. Checked studies attribute under half of the gap to unresolved V genes and leave the rest unexplained. That table supplies the V and J calls and clone size; D and trimming were determined from the DNA. The sample table shows some 100,000 clones, and around 90% are seen once. The biggest ten clones account for 2.6% of the sample.

The sample comes from a study of siplizumab effects on memory and regulatory T cells (dated by TCRdb to the late 2010s). A note on the overall study: The effect of the anti-CD2 antibody siplizumab on alloreactive T-cell subsets was examined in allogeneic mixed lymphocyte reactions constructed from human PBMCs. The study at large found these results: The suppressive function of proliferating Tregs from siplizumab cultures was not functionally confirmed. Greater diversity appeared to be present in unstimulated naive T cells than in memory T cells, and a substantial contribution to the alloresponse seemed to be made by naive cells. Because sequences at frequencies below about 10^-5 were poorly captured, only a minor fraction of alloreactive clones could be mapped back to unstimulated subsets. Among mappable alloreactive CD4+ clones, the Treg-derived fraction averaged approximately 69% with siplizumab versus around 25% in control reactions. The cumulative frequency of alloreactive sequences traceable to unstimulated CD4+ memory T cells was significantly reduced by siplizumab. About 80-96% of proliferating CD4+ or CD8+ clones could not be given a naive or memory phenotype.

This sequence originates from a human donor in good health. Some clones in this sample may be carry-over from other donors' samples. What was sequenced was CD4+ T cells sorted from blood.

CDR3 sequence: CASSLISGTGSYEQYF. The DNA sequence reads TGCGCCAGCAGCTTAATCTCCGGGACAGGGTCCTACGAGCAGTACTTC. Recombination linked TRBV5-1 to TRBJ2-7; a stretch of 9 junction bases matches TRBD1. V is trimmed back by 2 bases and J by 1 base, and the junction contains 7 bases that no gene match accounts for. Including the terminal cysteine and phenylalanine, the CDR3 comprises 16 residues. The kept DNA is CDR3 alone, 48 bases in frame from the first base. CDR1 and CDR2, per the germline V gene, are SGHRS and YFSETQ.